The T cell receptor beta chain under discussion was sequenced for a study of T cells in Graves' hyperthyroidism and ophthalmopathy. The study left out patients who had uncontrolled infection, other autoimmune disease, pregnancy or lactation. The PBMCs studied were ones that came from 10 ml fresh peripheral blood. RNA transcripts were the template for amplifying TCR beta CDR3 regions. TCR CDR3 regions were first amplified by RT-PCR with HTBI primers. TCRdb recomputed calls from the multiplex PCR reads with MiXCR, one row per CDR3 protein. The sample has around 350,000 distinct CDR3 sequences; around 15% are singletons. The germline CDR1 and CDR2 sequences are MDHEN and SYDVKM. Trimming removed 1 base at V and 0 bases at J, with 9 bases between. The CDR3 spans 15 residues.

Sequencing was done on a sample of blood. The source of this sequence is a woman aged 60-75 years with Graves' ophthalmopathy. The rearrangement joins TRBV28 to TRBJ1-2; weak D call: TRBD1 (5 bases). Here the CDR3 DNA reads TGTGCCAGCAGTTTATTTAGGGGATCTAACTATGGCTACACCTTC. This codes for CASSLFRGSNYGYTF.